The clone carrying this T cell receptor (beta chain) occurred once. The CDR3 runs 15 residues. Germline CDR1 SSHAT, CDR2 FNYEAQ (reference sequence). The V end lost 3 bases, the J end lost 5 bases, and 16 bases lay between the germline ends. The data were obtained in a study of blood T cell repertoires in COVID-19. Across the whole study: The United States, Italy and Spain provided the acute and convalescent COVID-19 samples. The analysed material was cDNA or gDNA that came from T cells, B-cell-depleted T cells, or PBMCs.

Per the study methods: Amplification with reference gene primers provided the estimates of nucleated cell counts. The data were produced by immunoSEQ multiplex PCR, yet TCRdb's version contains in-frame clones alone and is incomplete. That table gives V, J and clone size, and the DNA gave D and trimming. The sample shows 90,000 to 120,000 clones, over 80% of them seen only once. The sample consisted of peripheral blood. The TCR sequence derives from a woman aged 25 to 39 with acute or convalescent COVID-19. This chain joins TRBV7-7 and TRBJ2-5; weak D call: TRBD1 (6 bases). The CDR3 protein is CASSFEQGFGETQYF. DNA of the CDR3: TGTGCCAGCAGCTTTGAACAGGGATTTGGGGAGACCCAGTACTTC. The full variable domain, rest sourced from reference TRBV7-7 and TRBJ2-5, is GAGVSQSPRYKVTKRGQDVTLRCDPISSHATLYWYQQALGQGPEFLTYFNYEAQPDKSGLPSDRFSAERPEGSISTLTIQRTEQRDSAMYRCASSFEQGFGETQYFGPGTRLLVL.